Listed below are T cell receptor beta chains from one sample, sequenced in a study of post-analysis software for immune sequencing data. TCRdb independently ran MiXCR on the PCR reads; one entry per CDR3 protein. The sample carries about 540,000 distinct CDR3 sequences, 30% to 40% recorded once. Sequenced material: blood. The receptors were gathered from a girl aged 2-17 years with multiple sclerosis. Each CDR3 is given with its conserved first and last residue. D genes are given only for firm matches. A row's size may be missing; if present it is once, few, many or a size class.

d_call	clone_size	cdr3_length	v_call	j_call	cdr3_nt	cdr3_aa
TRBD2	-	15	TRBV3-1	TRBJ2-7	TGTGCCAGCTCCCCGGGACTAGCGGGGGTCTACGAGCAGTACTTC	CASSPGLAGVYEQYF
TRBD2	few	15	TRBV12-3/TRBV12-4	TRBJ2-1	TGTGCCTGCACCGGGACTAGCGGGAGTTCTAATGAGCAGTTCTTC	CACTGTSGSSNEQFF
-	few	16	TRBV11-2	TRBJ1-1	TGTGCCAGCAGCTCCCGAGGGGGATGGAGAAACACTGAAGCTTTCTTT	CASSSRGGWRNTEAFF
TRBD1	-	14	TRBV20-1	TRBJ1-1	TGCAGTGCTACTTCCCCGGACAGGGGCACTGAAGCTTTCTTT	CSATSPDRGTEAFF
-	-	13	TRBV5-1	TRBJ2-1	TGCGCCAGCAGCTCGCTGCTAGAAGGTGAGCAGTTCTTC	CASSSLLEGEQFF
-	few	18	TRBV6-5	TRBJ2-2	TGTGCCAGCAGTTACTCGATCGGGGCGACCACAAGGCCCGGGGAGCTGTTTTTT	CASSYSIGATTRPGELFF
TRBD1	many	15	TRBV7-9	TRBJ2-7	TGTGCCAGCAGCTCACTCCGGGACAGACCCTACGAGCAGTACTTC	CASSSLRDRPYEQYF
-	-	15	TRBV4-1	TRBJ2-1	TGCGCCAGCAGCCAAGAGGAATCGACAGGCAATGAGCAGTTCTTC	CASSQEESTGNEQFF
TRBD2	few	17	TRBV10-3	TRBJ2-3	TGTGCCATCAGTGACGCCGGGACTAGCGGGGGCCTCTATACGCAGTATTTT	CAISDAGTSGGLYTQYF
-	-	14	TRBV5-1	TRBJ2-6	TGCGCCAGCAGGGCCGGCTCTGGGGCCAACGTCCTGACTTTC	CASRAGSGANVLTF
TRBD1	many	16	TRBV12-3/TRBV12-4	TRBJ2-6	TGTGCCAGCAGTTTATTGACAGGGTCCGGGGCCAACGTCCTGACTTTC	CASSLLTGSGANVLTF
-	few	15	TRBV12-5	TRBJ2-1	TGTGCTAGTGGTTCCCCTCTCCGGGGGAACAATGAGCAGTTCTTC	CASGSPLRGNNEQFF
-	few	15	TRBV5-1	TRBJ2-4	TGCGCCAGCAGCTTGTCGATGGGTGGGGAAAACATTCAGTACTTC	CASSLSMGGENIQYF
TRBD2	-	17	TRBV6-1	TRBJ2-5	TGTGCCAGCAGTGAAGTCCGGACTAGCGGGGGACAAGGGACCCAGTACTTC	CASSEVRTSGGQGTQYF
-	-	13	TRBV6-5	TRBJ1-2	TGTGCCAGCAGCCGGGAAAACAACTATGGCTACACCTTC	CASSRENNYGYTF
TRBD2	-	17	TRBV20-1	TRBJ2-1	TGCAGTGCTACAGGCGGGGGGGCCGCGTTAGGCTACAATGAGCAGTTCTTC	CSATGGGAALGYNEQFF
TRBD1	-	16	TRBV7-4	TRBJ1-5	TGTGCCAGCAGCTCCAGCCGGACAGGGGCGAATCAGCCCCAGCATTTT	CASSSSRTGANQPQHF
TRBD1	few	14	TRBV10-3	TRBJ2-1	TGTGCCATCCGAAGGGACAGGACCTACAATGAGCAGTTCTTC	CAIRRDRTYNEQFF
TRBD2	-	21	TRBV4-1	TRBJ2-4	TGCGCCAGCAGCCACGAGGGGACTAGCCTAATAACGGGCGCGACCAAAAACATTCAGTACTTC	CASSHEGTSLITGATKNIQYF
-	few	16	TRBV12-3/TRBV12-4	TRBJ2-1	TGTGCCAGCAGCCCTACCTGGCGGGGAAACTACAATGAGCAGTTCTTC	CASSPTWRGNYNEQFF
-	few	16	TRBV12-3/TRBV12-4	TRBJ2-6	TGTGCCAGCAAGATGGGCAGCCCCTCTGGGGCCAACGTCCTGACTTTC	CASKMGSPSGANVLTF
-	-	15	TRBV15	TRBJ2-3	TGTGCCACCAGCGGGGGGAACGGGGGCACAGATACGCAGTATTTT	CATSGGNGGTDTQYF
-	few	15	TRBV11-1	TRBJ2-4	TGTGCCAGCAGCTTACGAGGGGGTGGGGGGAACATTCAGTACTTC	CASSLRGGGGNIQYF
-	-	12	TRBV11-2	TRBJ1-1	TGTGCCAGCAGCTGGGTCCAGAGTGAAGCTTTCTTT	CASSWVQSEAFF
-	-	15	TRBV3-1	TRBJ2-3	TGTGCCAGCAGCACCCGTCGGGGGGACACAGAGACGCAGTATTTT	CASSTRRGDTETQYF
TRBD1	few	13	TRBV29-1	TRBJ2-7	TGCAGCGTTGAACGCAGCCAGGGGGTCGAGCAGTACTTC	CSVERSQGVEQYF
-	-	12	TRBV20-1	TRBJ2-7	TGCAGTGCTTCCCTTGGGGGCTACGGGCAGTACTTC	CSASLGGYGQYF
-	-	14	TRBV10-3	TRBJ2-5	TGTGCCATCAGTGAGTGGCGGCAGAGAGAGACCCAGTACTTC	CAISEWRQRETQYF
-	few	15	TRBV5-1	TRBJ1-2	TGCGCCAGCGGCCGGGACGGGGGGCTTAGCTATGGCTACACCTTC	CASGRDGGLSYGYTF
-	-	13	TRBV4-1	TRBJ1-2	TGCGCCAGCAGCCAAGATTCAGAGACAGGCATAACCTTC	CASSQDSETGITF
-	few	14	TRBV20-1	TRBJ2-5	TGCAGTGCTAGAGATTTGGGGGTAGGAGAGACCCAGTACTTC	CSARDLGVGETQYF
-	once	14	TRBV6-5	TRBJ2-7	TGTGCCAGCAGGGGAAAGGGGATCCCCTACGAGCAGTACTTC	CASRGKGIPYEQYF
TRBD2	-	14	TRBV12-3/TRBV12-4	TRBJ2-2	TGTGCCAGCAGGAGCGGGGGGGCCACCGGGGAGCTGTTTTTT	CASRSGGATGELFF
-	few	14	TRBV11-2	TRBJ2-1	TGTGCCAGCAGCTTGGGGTCGGGGTACAATGAGCAGTTCTTC	CASSLGSGYNEQFF
TRBD2	once	16	TRBV20-1	TRBJ2-5	TGCAGTGCTAGAGATCTGACTAGCGGGAACCAAGAGACCCAGTACTTC	CSARDLTSGNQETQYF
-	few	15	TRBV7-2	TRBJ1-5	TGTGCCAGCAGCTTTCAGGGCGGGAGCAATCAGCCCCAGCATTTT	CASSFQGGSNQPQHF
TRBD1	-	12	TRBV6-6	TRBJ1-2	TGTGCCAGCTCGGGGACAGAAGGTGGCTACACCTTC	CASSGTEGGYTF
-	few	16	TRBV9	TRBJ1-2	TGTGCCAGCAGCACACCGGGGCAGGGGCCTAACTATGGCTACACCTTC	CASSTPGQGPNYGYTF
-	-	16	TRBV27	TRBJ1-6	TGTGCCAGCAGTTCGCAGCGCACAATGTATAATTCACCCCTCCACTTT	CASSSQRTMYNSPLHF
TRBD1	-	16	TRBV5-4	TRBJ2-7	TGTGCCAGCAGCTTGGGGGCCGGGACAGGGTTCTACGAGCAGTACTTC	CASSLGAGTGFYEQYF
-	-	13	TRBV20-1	TRBJ1-2	TGCAGTGCTAGGGAGACGGACTCCCGGGGCTACACCTTC	CSARETDSRGYTF
-	few	12	TRBV12-3/TRBV12-4	TRBJ2-1	TGTGCCAGCAGCCCCTTAGGTTATGAGCAGTTCTTC	CASSPLGYEQFF
TRBD2	few	16	TRBV9	TRBJ2-7	TGTGCCAGCAGCACGCGACTAGCGGGGGGGTACAATGAGCAGTACTTC	CASSTRLAGGYNEQYF
TRBD1	-	13	TRBV5-1	TRBJ1-1	TGCGCCAGCAGCCTGCACAGGGGAGCTGAAGCTTTCTTT	CASSLHRGAEAFF
TRBD2	-	15	TRBV7-2	TRBJ2-5	TGTGCCAGCACCAAAACTCCGGGACTAGGGGAGACCCAGTACTTC	CASTKTPGLGETQYF
-	-	14	TRBV5-1	TRBJ2-7	TGCGCCAGCAGCTTGAATCCGGACGGATACGAGCAGTACTTC	CASSLNPDGYEQYF
-	-	14	TRBV20-1	TRBJ2-4	TGCAGTGCTTGTGACAGTTTAGCCAAAAACATTCAGTACTTC	CSACDSLAKNIQYF
-	few	15	TRBV5-1	TRBJ2-1	TGCGCCAGCAGCTTGACAGCCAGCTACTACAATGAGCAGTTCTTC	CASSLTASYYNEQFF
-	-	14	TRBV27	TRBJ1-5	TGTGCCAGCAAGCAGGGGTTCGGCAATCAGCCCCAGCATTTT	CASKQGFGNQPQHF
-	-	14	TRBV2	TRBJ1-2	TGTGCCAGCAGTGAGGGGGGGTCCTGGTCTGGCTACACCTTC	CASSEGGSWSGYTF
-	-	14	TRBV6-2/TRBV6-3	TRBJ2-5	TGTGCCAGCGGACTCTGGGGGGTCACGGAGACCCAGTACTTC	CASGLWGVTETQYF
-	-	15	TRBV10-3	TRBJ2-3	TGTGCCATCAGTGAGAGGGGGGCCTACACAGATACGCAGTATTTT	CAISERGAYTDTQYF